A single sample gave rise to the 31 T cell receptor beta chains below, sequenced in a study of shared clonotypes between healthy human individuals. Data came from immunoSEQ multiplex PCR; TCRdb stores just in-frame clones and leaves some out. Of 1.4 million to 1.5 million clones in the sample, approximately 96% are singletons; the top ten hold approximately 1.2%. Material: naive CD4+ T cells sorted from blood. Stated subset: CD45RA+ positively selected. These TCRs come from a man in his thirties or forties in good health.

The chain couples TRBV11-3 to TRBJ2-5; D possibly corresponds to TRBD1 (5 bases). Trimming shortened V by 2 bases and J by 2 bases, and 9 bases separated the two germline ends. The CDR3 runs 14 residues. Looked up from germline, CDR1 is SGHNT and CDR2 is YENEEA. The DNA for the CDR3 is TGTGCCAGCAGCTTAAGCAGGGCGCAAGAGACCCAGTACTTC. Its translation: CASSLSRAQETQYF.

CDR3 in amino acids: CASIATGGFGELFF. The CDR3 bases are TGTGCCAGCATCGCTACAGGGGGCTTCGGGGAGCTGTTTTTT. This chain uses TRBV4-2 with TRBJ2-2; 9 bases are a match to TRBD1. This CDR3 is built from 14 residues. The ends lost 7 bases at V and 7 bases at J; junction bases unmatched: 7. The germline V gene has CDR1 LGHNA and CDR2 YNFKEQ.

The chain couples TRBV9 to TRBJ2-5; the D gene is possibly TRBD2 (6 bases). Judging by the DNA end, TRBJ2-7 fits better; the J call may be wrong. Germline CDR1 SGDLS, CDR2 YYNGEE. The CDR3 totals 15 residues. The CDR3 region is CASSVYPGVSYEQYF. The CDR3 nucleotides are TGTGCCAGCAGCGTATACCCGGGAGTAAGCTACGAGCAGTACTTC.

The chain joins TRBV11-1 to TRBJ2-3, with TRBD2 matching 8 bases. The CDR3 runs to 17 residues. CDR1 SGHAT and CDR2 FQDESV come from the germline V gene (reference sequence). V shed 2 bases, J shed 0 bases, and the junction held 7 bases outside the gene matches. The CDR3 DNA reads TGTGCCAGCAGCTTACCATTGACTAGCGCAAGCACAGATACGCAGTATTTT. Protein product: CASSLPLTSASTDTQYF.

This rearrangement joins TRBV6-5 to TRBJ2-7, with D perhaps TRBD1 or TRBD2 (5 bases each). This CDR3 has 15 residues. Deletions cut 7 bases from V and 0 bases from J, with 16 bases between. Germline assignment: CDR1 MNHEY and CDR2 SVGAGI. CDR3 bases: TGTGCCAGCACCCAGATCGCAGGGAGCTCCTACGAGCAGTACTTC. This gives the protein CASTQIAGSSYEQYF.

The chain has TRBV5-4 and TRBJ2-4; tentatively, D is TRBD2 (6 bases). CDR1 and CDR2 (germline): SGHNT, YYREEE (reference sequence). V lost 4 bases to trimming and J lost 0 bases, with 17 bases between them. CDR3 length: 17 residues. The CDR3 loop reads CASSPAPLAQAKNIQYF. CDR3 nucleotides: TGTGCCAGCAGCCCTGCCCCGCTAGCGCAAGCCAAAAACATTCAGTACTTC.

The DNA for the CDR3 is TGTGCCAGCAGCCTTAGAGGTCTAGCTCCCGAGCAGTACTTC. As protein: CASSLRGLAPEQYF. The rearrangement links TRBV7-9 to TRBJ2-7, with D possibly being TRBD2 (5 bases). Trimming stripped 5 bases from V and 6 bases from J, with 17 bases between. Germline V gives CDR1 SEHNR, CDR2 FQNEAQ (reference sequence). This CDR3 spans 14 amino acids.

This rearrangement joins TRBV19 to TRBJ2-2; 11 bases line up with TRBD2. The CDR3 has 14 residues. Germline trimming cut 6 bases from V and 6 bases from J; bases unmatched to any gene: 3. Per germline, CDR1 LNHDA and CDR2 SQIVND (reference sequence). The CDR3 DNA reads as TGTGCCAGTAGCGGACTAGCGGGTTCCGGGGAGCTGTTTTTT. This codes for CASSGLAGSGELFF. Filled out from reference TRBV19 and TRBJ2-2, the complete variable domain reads DGGITQSPKYLFRKEGQNVTLSCEQNLNHDAMYWYRQDPGQGLRLIYYSQIVNDFQKGDIAEGYSVSREKKESFPLTVTSAQKNPTAFYLCASSGLAGSGELFFGEGSRLTVL.

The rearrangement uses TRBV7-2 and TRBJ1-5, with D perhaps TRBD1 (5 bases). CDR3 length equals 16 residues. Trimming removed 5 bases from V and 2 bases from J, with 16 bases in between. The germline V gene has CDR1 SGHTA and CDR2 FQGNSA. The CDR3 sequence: CASSTLLGTRNQPQHF. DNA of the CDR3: TGTGCCAGCAGCACTCTCCTCGGGACTCGCAATCAGCCCCAGCATTTT.

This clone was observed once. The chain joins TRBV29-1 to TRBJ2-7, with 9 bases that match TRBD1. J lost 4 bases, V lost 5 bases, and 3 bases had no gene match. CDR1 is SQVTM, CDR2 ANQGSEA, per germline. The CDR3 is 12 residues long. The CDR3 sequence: CSVLGQGYEQYF. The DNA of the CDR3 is TGCAGCGTTCTGGGACAGGGTTACGAGCAGTACTTC.

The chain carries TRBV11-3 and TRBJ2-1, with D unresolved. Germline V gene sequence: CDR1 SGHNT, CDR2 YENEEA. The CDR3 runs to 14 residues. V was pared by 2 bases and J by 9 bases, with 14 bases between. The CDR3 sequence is CASSLSRPNGEQFF. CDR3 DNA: TGTGCCAGCAGCTTATCCCGACCTAACGGTGAGCAGTTCTTC.

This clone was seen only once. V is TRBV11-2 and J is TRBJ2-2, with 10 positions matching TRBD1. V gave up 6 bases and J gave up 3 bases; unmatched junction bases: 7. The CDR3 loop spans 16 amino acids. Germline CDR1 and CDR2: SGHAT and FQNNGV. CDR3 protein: CASRVLGQGYTGELFF. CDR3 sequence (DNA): TGTGCCAGCAGAGTACTGGGACAGGGGTACACCGGGGAGCTGTTTTTT.

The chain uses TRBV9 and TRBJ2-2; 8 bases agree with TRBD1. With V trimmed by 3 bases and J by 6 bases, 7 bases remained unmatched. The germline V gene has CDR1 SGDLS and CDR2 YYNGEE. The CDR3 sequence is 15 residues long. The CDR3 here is CASSGQGAIAGELFF. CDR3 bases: TGTGCCAGCAGCGGGCAGGGGGCTATTGCCGGGGAGCTGTTTTTT.

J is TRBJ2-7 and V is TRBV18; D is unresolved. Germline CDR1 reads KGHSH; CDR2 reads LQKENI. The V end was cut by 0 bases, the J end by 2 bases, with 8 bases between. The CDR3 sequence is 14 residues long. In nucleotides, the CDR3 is TGTGCCAGCTCACCACCGACTCCCCCCTACGAGCAGTACTTC. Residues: CASSPPTPPYEQYF.

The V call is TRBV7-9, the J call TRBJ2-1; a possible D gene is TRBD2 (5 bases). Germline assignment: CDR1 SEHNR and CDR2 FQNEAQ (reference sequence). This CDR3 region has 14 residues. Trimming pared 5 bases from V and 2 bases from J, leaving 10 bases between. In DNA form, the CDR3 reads TGTGCCAGCAGCCCTAGGGAGACCTACAATGAGCAGTTCTTC. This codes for CASSPRETYNEQFF.

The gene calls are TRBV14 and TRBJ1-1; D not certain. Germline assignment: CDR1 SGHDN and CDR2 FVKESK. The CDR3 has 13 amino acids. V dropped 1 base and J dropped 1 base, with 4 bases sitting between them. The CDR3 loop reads CASSQGQNTEAFF. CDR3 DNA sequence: TGTGCCAGCAGCCAAGGACAGAACACTGAAGCTTTCTTT.

CDR3 DNA: TGTGCCACTTTCGGGAGCTCTGGAAACACCATATATTTT. Protein product: CATFGSSGNTIYF. The chain combines TRBV18 with TRBJ1-3; D unresolved. The CDR3 has 13 residues. The ends were cut back, 10 bases at V and 0 bases at J, with 10 bases in the middle. Germline loops: CDR1 KGHSH, CDR2 LQKENI.

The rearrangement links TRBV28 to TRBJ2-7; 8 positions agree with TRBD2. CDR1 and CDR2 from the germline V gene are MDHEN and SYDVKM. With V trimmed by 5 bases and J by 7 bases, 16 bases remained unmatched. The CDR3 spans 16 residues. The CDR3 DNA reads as TGTGCCAGCAGTCCACCCCTGGGTAGCGGGAACCCAGAGCAGTACTTC. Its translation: CASSPPLGSGNPEQYF.

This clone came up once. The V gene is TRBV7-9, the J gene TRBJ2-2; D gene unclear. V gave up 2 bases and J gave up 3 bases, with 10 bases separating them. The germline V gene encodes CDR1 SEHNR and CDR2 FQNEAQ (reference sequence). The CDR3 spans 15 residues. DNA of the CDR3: TGTGCCAGCAGCTTATTAGTAGGGTACACCGGGGAGCTGTTTTTT. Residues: CASSLLVGYTGELFF.

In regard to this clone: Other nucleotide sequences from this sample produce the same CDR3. Here the CDR3 DNA reads TGCGCCAGCAGCTTGGGGACTAGCGGCCACAATGAGCAGTTCTTC. Translation: CASSLGTSGHNEQFF. V is TRBV5-1 and J is TRBJ2-1, with 10 nucleotides matching TRBD2. Germline-derived CDR1 and CDR2 are SGHRS and YFSETQ. The CDR3 runs to 15 residues. With 0 bases clipped from V and 5 bases from J, the junction kept 2 bases outside the gene matches.

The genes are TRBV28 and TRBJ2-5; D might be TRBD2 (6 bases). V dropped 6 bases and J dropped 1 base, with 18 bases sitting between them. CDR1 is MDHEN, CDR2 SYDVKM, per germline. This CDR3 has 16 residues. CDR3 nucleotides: TGTGCCAGCAGCACATCCATATGGGGACTCCAAGAGACCCAGTACTTC. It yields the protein CASSTSIWGLQETQYF.

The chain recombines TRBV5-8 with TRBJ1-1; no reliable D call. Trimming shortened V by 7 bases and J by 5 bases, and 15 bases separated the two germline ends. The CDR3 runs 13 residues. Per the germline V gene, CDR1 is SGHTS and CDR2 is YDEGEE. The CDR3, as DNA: TGTGCCAGCTCCCGTAAGGGAGGGACTGAAGCTTTCTTT. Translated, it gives CASSRKGGTEAFF. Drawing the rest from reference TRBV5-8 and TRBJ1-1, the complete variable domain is EAGVTQSPTHLIKTRGQQATLRCSPISGHTSVYWYQQALGLGLQFLLWYDEGEERNRGNFPPRFSGRQFPNYSSELNVNALELEDSALYLCASSRKGGTEAFFGQGTRLTVV.

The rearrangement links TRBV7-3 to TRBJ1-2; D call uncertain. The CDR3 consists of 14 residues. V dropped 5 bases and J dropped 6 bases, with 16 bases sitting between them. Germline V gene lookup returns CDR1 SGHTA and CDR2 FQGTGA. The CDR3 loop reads CASSDPTVDHGYTF. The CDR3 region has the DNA TGTGCCAGCAGCGACCCTACGGTGGACCATGGCTACACCTTC.

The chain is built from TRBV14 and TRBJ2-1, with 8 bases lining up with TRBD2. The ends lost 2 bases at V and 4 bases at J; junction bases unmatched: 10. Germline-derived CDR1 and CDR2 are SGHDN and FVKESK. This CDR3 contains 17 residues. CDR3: CASSQFIGTSHYNEQFF. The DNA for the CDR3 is TGTGCCAGCAGCCAATTTATAGGGACTAGTCATTACAATGAGCAGTTCTTC.

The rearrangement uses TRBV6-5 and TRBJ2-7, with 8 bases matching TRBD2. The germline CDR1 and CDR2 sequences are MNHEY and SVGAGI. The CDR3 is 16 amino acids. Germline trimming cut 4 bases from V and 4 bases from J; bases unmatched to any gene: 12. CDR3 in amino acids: CASSFLGGAGGYEQYF. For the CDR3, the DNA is TGTGCCAGCAGTTTTCTAGGGGGGGCGGGAGGTTACGAGCAGTACTTC.

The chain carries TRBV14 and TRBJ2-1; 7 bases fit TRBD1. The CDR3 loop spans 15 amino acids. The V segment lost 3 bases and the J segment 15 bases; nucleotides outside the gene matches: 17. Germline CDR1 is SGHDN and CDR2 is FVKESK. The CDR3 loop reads CASSHTRNYRGRLFF. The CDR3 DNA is TGTGCCAGCAGCCACACACGAAACTACAGGGGCCGACTGTTCTTC.

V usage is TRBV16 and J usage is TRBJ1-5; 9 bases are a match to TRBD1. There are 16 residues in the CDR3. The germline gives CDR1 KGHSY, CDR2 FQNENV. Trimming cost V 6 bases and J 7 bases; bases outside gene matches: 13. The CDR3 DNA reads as TGTGCCAGCAGAAAACAGGGGGCAAGGGTAGGCCAGCCCCAGCATTTT. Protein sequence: CASRKQGARVGQPQHF.

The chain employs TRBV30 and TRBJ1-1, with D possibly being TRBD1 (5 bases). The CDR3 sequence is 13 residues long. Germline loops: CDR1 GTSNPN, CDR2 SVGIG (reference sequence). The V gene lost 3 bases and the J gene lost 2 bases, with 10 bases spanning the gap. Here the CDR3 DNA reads TGTGCCTGGAGGAAAGGGGTAAACACTGAAGCTTTCTTT. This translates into CAWRKGVNTEAFF.

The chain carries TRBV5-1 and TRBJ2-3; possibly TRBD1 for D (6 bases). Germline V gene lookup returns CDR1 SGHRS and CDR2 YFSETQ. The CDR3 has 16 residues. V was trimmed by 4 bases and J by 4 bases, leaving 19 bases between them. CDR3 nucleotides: TGCGCCAGCAGCCCCCGGGACATCCGGGCGGCAGATACGCAGTATTTT. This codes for CASSPRDIRAADTQYF.

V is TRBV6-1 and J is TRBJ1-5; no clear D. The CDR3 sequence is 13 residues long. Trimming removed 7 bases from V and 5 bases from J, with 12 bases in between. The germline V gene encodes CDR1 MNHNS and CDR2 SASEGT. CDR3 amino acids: CASNSLGYQPQHF. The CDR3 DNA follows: TGTGCCAGCAACTCTCTCGGATATCAGCCCCAGCATTTT.

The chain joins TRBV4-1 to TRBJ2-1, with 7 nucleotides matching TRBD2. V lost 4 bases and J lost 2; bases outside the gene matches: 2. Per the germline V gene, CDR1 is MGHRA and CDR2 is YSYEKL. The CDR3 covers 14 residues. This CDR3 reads CASSLLAAYNEQFF. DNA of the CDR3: TGCGCCAGCAGCCTCCTAGCGGCCTACAATGAGCAGTTCTTC.